Listed below are T cell receptor beta chains from one sample, sequenced in a study of blood T cell repertoires in COVID-19. Using immunoSEQ multiplex PCR, the repertoire was profiled, and TCRdb retains in-frame clones only, with some absent. The data contain around 100,000 clones, roughly 89% of them singletons. The sequencing input was peripheral blood. These receptors originate from a woman aged 80 or over in a cohort sampled during active COVID-19. The conserved cysteine and the conserved F or W are not part of the CDR3 here. The order of the fields is clone size, V gene, J gene, CDR3 protein. Size is stated for part of the rows, as once, few or many counts, or as a class when the clone is expanded.

.	TRBV5-1	TRBJ2-4	ASSQGVGAAAKNIQY
.	TRBV21-1	TRBJ2-1	AKLREVSYNEQF
.	TRBV10-3	TRBJ2-7	AISVATSGNSYEQY
.	TRBV10-1	TRBJ2-2	ASSEGSTGELF
.	TRBV28	TRBJ1-4	ASETATNEKLF
.	TRBV30	TRBJ2-1	AWRKGGHYNEQF
.	TRBV15	TRBJ2-7	ATSTNRGSYEQY
.	TRBV28	TRBJ2-1	ASKIRGQMGEQF
few	TRBV12-3/TRBV12-4	TRBJ1-5	ASSFSLQPQH
.	TRBV19	TRBJ2-3	ASSIDPGFTDTQY
.	TRBV7-9	TRBJ2-7	ASSPPASGSYEQY
.	TRBV6-5	TRBJ1-4	ASKSGQLGEKLF
.	TRBV13	TRBJ2-7	ASSLSRRGWGSYEQY
.	TRBV18	TRBJ1-5	ASSTSGPSVDQPQH
.	TRBV11-2	TRBJ1-6	ASSLDSGGSPLH
.	TRBV10-3	TRBJ2-1	AISESGTGVEQF
.	TRBV15	TRBJ1-2	ATSRDREFYGYT
.	TRBV12-3/TRBV12-4	TRBJ1-2	ASSFGQTGGYT
once	TRBV5-1	TRBJ1-4	ASSQLGRGGTNEKLF
.	TRBV7-9	TRBJ2-1	AGSTGGLEEVQF
.	TRBV12-3/TRBV12-4	TRBJ2-5	ASSPDRKETQY
.	TRBV5-1	TRBJ2-1	ASSITPGQGGGEQF
once	TRBV6-6	TRBJ2-7	ASSYGRTSAYEQY
.	TRBV15	TRBJ1-2	ATSRGDTYGYT
.	TRBV6-5	TRBJ2-3	ASTVAGVSTDTQY
.	TRBV5-1	TRBJ1-2	ASSGGTGFPVRT
.	TRBV2	TRBJ2-3	ASTGLAGGPVDTQY
.	TRBV12-5	TRBJ1-2	ASARRTRPSET
.	TRBV11-1	TRBJ2-7	ASSPNSYEQY
.	TRBV3-1/TRBV3-2	TRBJ2-5	ASSQGPGGLTGSQY
.	TRBV5-1	TRBJ2-5	ATGYQETQY
.	TRBV2	TRBJ1-2	ASSEAGVYGYT
.	TRBV2	TRBJ2-1	ASSEEQGNEQF
.	TRBV9	TRBJ2-3	ASSVQGGLSKDTQY
once	TRBV6-5	TRBJ2-3	ASILTGAGTDTQY
.	TRBV28	TRBJ2-1	ASSFRRSNNWNEQF
once	TRBV6-5	TRBJ1-2	ASSQPGQGTPGYT
.	TRBV18	TRBJ2-5	ASSPGAQETQY
.	TRBV3-1/TRBV3-2	TRBJ1-1	ASSDRGGRTEAF
.	TRBV28	TRBJ2-7	ASRPGGAGYEQY
.	TRBV18	TRBJ1-1	ASSPDSTEAF
few	TRBV6-5	TRBJ1-5	ASSSSYSNQPQH
.	TRBV2	TRBJ1-3	ASSVVLYSGNTIY
.	TRBV18	TRBJ2-3	ASSPPILTDTQY
.	TRBV5-8	TRBJ2-1	ASSSGVASSYNEQF
.	TRBV6-5	TRBJ2-1	ASRSGGNYNEQF